The 13 T cell receptor beta chains in this list originate from one sample, sequenced in a study of blood T cell repertoires in COVID-19. Method: immunoSEQ multiplex PCR; TCRdb's copy keeps in-frame clones and lacks some. The data contain approximately 170,000 clones, 82% of them singletons. The sample was peripheral blood. All receptors derive from a woman of 80 years or more with active or convalescent COVID-19.

J is TRBJ2-7 and V is TRBV19; tentative D call: TRBD1 (6 bases). The V gene's germline CDR1 is LNHDA and CDR2 SQIVND (reference sequence). V was trimmed by 3 bases and J by 3 bases, leaving 15 bases between them. This CDR3 has 15 amino acids. The CDR3 reads CASSIGGTAYYEQYF. CDR3 bases: TGTGCCAGTAGTATTGGGGGCACGGCTTACTACGAGCAGTACTTC.

The chain uses TRBV7-3 and TRBJ1-1; 7 bases match TRBD1. This CDR3 spans 15 amino acids. In germline, CDR1 is SGHTA, CDR2 FQGTGA. With 6 bases clipped from V and 3 bases from J, the junction kept 10 bases outside the gene matches. The CDR3 is CASSFTGTAYTEAFF. The CDR3 DNA reads as TGTGCCAGCAGTTTCACCGGGACAGCCTACACTGAAGCTTTCTTT.

V and J are TRBV28 and TRBJ2-5; TRBD1 agrees at 11 bases. The trim removed 2 bases at V and 4 bases at J, leaving 9 bases unmatched. This CDR3 spans 17 amino acids. Germline V gene sequence: CDR1 MDHEN, CDR2 SYDVKM. The chain's CDR3 is CASSLPGQGAWGETQYF. The CDR3, as DNA: TGTGCCAGCAGTTTACCCGGACAGGGGGCATGGGGAGAGACCCAGTACTTC.

This clone appeared once. This chain uses TRBV18 with TRBJ2-7; 10 bases map to TRBD2. This CDR3 comprises 15 residues. Germline lookup yields CDR1 KGHSH and CDR2 LQKENI. V was clipped by 2 bases and J by 7 bases; unmatched bases: 8. CDR3 region: CASSPGTSDGGEQYF. The CDR3 bases are TGTGCCAGCTCACCAGGGACTAGCGACGGGGGGGAGCAGTACTTC.

This chain connects TRBV7-3 to TRBJ2-1; tentative D call: TRBD2 (6 bases). The germline V and J ends were trimmed by 4 bases and 1 base, with 14 bases remaining between them. This CDR3 comprises 16 residues. CDR1 is SGHTA, CDR2 FQGTGA, per germline. CDR3: CASSSQPGLSYNEQFF. CDR3 sequence (DNA): TGTGCCAGCAGCTCTCAACCGGGACTTTCCTACAATGAGCAGTTCTTC.

V gene TRBV5-1 combines with J gene TRBJ2-5, with TRBD1 as a possible D gene (8 bases). V was cut by 5 bases and J by 5 bases, with 22 bases left in between. This CDR3 region has 16 residues. Germline-derived CDR1 and CDR2 are SGHRS and YFSETQ. The DNA of the CDR3 is TGCGCCAGCAGGACAGGACAGGGCGGGAGTTGGGAGACCCAGTACTTC. Protein sequence: CASRTGQGGSWETQYF.

This sequence joins TRBV10-3 and TRBJ2-1; a weak D match, TRBD2 (6 bases). The CDR3 is 14 residues long. The germline V gene has CDR1 ENHRY and CDR2 SYGVKD. V was shortened by 4 bases and J by 8 bases, with 15 bases between the two germline ends. CDR3 loop: CAISGDFQGDEQFF. For the CDR3, the DNA is TGTGCCATCAGTGGGGACTTCCAGGGCGATGAGCAGTTCTTC.

The genes are TRBV24-1 and TRBJ1-3; D unresolved. Germline lookup yields CDR1 KGHDR and CDR2 SFDVKD. The CDR3 runs to 13 residues. Trimming pared 4 bases from V and 2 bases from J, leaving 5 bases between. In DNA, the CDR3 is TGTGCCACCAGTGAAAACACTGGAAACACCATATATTTT. Protein sequence: CATSENTGNTIYF.

This sequence joins TRBV5-4 and TRBJ2-7; 9 nucleotides agree with TRBD1. CDR3 length: 16 amino acids. The V gene end was trimmed by 0 bases and the J gene end by 4 bases; junction bases not matched to a gene: 8. CDR1 is SGHNT and CDR2 is YYREEE in the germline V gene (reference sequence). CDR3 sequence: CASSLGSGQGLYEQYF. The CDR3 DNA follows: TGTGCCAGCAGCTTGGGCTCGGGACAGGGACTGTACGAGCAGTACTTC.

The CDR3 DNA reads as TGTGCCAGCAGACCCGACAGGGGGCATGGCTACACCTTC. It yields the protein CASRPDRGHGYTF. This chain joins TRBV28 and TRBJ1-2; 10 bases are a match to TRBD1. The V gene end was trimmed by 6 bases and the J gene end by 6 bases; junction bases not matched to a gene: 4. This CDR3 spans 13 amino acids. Germline values: CDR1 MDHEN, CDR2 SYDVKM.

The chain couples TRBV5-4 to TRBJ2-3; a weak D match, TRBD2 (6 bases). This CDR3 region has 14 residues. Looked up from germline, CDR1 is SGHNT and CDR2 is YYREEE (reference sequence). V lost 2 bases to trimming and J lost 0 bases, with 7 bases between them. The DNA of the CDR3 is TGTGCCAGCAGCTTAGCGGGTAGCACAGATACGCAGTATTTT. Protein: CASSLAGSTDTQYF.

A single count supports this clone. V usage is TRBV6-6 and J usage is TRBJ1-1, with TRBD1 as a possible D gene (5 bases). The CDR3 contains 14 residues. Per germline, CDR1 MNHNY and CDR2 SVGAGI (reference sequence). V was clipped by 6 bases and J by 8 bases, with 19 bases between them. The DNA for the CDR3 is TGTGCCAGCAGCAACACCCTCCGGGGGACGGAAGCTTTCTTT. Encoded protein: CASSNTLRGTEAFF.

The chain combines TRBV25-1 with TRBJ1-2; 7 bases fit TRBD1. The trim removed 4 bases at V and 4 bases at J, leaving 9 bases unmatched. This CDR3 comprises 15 residues. In germline, CDR1 is MGHDK, CDR2 SYGVNS. CDR3 bases: TGTGCCAGCAGTGGGCCCTCGACAGGGATCTATGGCTACACCTTC. Encoded protein: CASSGPSTGIYGYTF.